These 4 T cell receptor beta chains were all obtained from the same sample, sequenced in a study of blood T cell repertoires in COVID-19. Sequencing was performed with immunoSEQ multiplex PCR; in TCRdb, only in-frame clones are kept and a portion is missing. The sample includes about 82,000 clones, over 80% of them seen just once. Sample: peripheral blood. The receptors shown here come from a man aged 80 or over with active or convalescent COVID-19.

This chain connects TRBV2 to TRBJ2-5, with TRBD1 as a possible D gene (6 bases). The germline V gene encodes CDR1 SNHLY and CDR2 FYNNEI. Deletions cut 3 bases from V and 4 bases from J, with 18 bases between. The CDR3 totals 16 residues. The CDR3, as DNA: TGTGCCAGCAGTGAGATCTGGGCAGGGGCGGGAGAGACCCAGTACTTC. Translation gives CASSEIWAGAGETQYF. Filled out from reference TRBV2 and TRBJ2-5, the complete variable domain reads EPEVTQTPSHQVTQMGQEVILRCVPISNHLYFYWYRQILGQKVEFLVSFYNNEISEKSEIFDDQFSVERPDGSNFTLKIRSTKLEDSAMYFCASSEIWAGAGETQYFGPGTRLLVL.

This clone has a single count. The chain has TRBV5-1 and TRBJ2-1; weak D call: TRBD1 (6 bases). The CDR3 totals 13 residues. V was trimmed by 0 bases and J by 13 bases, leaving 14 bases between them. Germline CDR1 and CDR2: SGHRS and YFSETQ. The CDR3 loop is CASSLGGQTKQFF. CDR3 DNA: TGCGCCAGCAGCTTGGGGGGGCAGACTAAACAGTTCTTC.

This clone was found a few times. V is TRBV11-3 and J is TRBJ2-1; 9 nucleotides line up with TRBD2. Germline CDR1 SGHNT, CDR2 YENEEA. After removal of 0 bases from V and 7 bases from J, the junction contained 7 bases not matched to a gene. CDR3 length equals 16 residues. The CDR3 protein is CASSLDGRGGSNEQFF. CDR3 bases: TGTGCCAGCAGCTTAGACGGGCGGGGGGGCTCAAATGAGCAGTTCTTC. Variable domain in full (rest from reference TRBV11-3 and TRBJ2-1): EAGVVQSPRYKIIEKKQPVAFWCNPISGHNTLYWYLQNLGQGPELLIRYENEEAVDDSQLPKDRFSAERLKGVDSTLKIQPAELGDSAVYLCASSLDGRGGSNEQFFGPGTRLTVL.

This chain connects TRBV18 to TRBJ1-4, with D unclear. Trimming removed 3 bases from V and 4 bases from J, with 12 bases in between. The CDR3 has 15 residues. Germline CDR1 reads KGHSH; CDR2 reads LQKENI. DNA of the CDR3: TGTGCCAGCTCACCGAGAGGCGGAATTAATGAAAAACTGTTTTTT. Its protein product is CASSPRGGINEKLFF.